These 31 T cell receptor beta chains share one sample of origin, sequenced in a study of type 1 regulatory T cells. TCRdb re-derived calls from the reads in MiXCR, one entry per CDR3 protein. The sample records roughly 71,000 distinct CDR3 sequences, around 68% being singletons. Antigen specificity for these receptors is unknown. Sequencing was done on a sample of cultured T cells, either the whole culture or a sorted T cell fraction (not recorded which). Documented subset: Tr1-enriched cell product generated in vitro against host alloantigens. The source is a human donor in good health.

This clonotype has just a few counts. CDR3 bases: TGCAGTGCTAAGAGTGGACTAGCGGGAGGGTGGAACACAGATACGCAGTATTTT. Amino acid sequence: CSAKSGLAGGWNTDTQYF. The chain uses TRBV20-1 and TRBJ2-3; TRBD2 matches at 15 bases. Trimming cost V 4 bases and J 2 bases; bases outside gene matches: 10. The CDR3 is 18 amino acids. Per germline, CDR1 DFQATT and CDR2 SNEGSKA (reference sequence).

The chain has TRBV20-1 and TRBJ2-7, with D perhaps TRBD2 (6 bases). With 1 base removed from V and 3 bases from J, the gap between germline ends came to 10 bases. The germline gives CDR1 DFQATT, CDR2 SNEGSKA (reference sequence). The CDR3 length is 13 residues. In DNA, the CDR3 is TGCAGTGCTAGAGCGGGACTCGTCTACGAGCAGTACTTC. Its translation: CSARAGLVYEQYF.

V and J are TRBV21-1 and TRBJ1-6; the table's D call, TRBD1, was not checked against the DNA. TRBV21-1 is noted as a pseudogene. This CDR3 contains 18 residues. CDR3: CASSKDERTGNVVSPLHF. The CDR3, as DNA: TGTGCCAGCAGCAAAGACGAGCGGACAGGGAATGTCGTGTCACCCCTCCACTTT.

In its sample, this clonotype was seen once. The chain combines TRBV5-1 with TRBJ2-7; the D is unclear. V dropped 1 base and J dropped 6 bases, with 20 bases sitting between them. Germline V gives CDR1 SGHRS, CDR2 YFSETQ. The CDR3 spans 16 residues. The CDR3 DNA follows: TGCGCCAGCAGCTTGTTATTGAGGTCAACCCCGGGCGAGCAGTACTTC. It encodes CASSLLLRSTPGEQYF.

This clonotype was counted a few times. The V gene is TRBV5-1, the J gene TRBJ1-5; 7 bases are shared with TRBD1. Per germline, CDR1 SGHRS and CDR2 YFSETQ. The V and J ends lost 0 bases and 8 bases, in that order; junction bases with no gene match: 8. The CDR3 totals 15 residues. The CDR3 protein is CASSLGDRESEPQHF. The DNA for the CDR3 is TGCGCCAGCAGCTTGGGTGACAGGGAAAGCGAGCCCCAGCATTTT.

This clonotype appeared many times. The chain combines TRBV12-3 or TRBV12-4 with TRBJ2-1; D is possibly TRBD2 (5 bases). CDR3 size: 12 residues. V lost 6 bases, J lost 9 bases, and 12 bases lay in between. CDR3 sequence reads: CASRWTGSEQFF. CDR3 DNA sequence: TGTGCCAGCAGATGGACGGGGTCTGAGCAGTTCTTC.

J is TRBJ2-5 and V is TRBV6-5; 9 positions agree with TRBD2. Germline loops: CDR1 MNHEY, CDR2 SVGAGI. Germline trimming cut 5 bases from V and 3 bases from J; bases unmatched to any gene: 7. This CDR3 region has 15 residues. The CDR3 spells CASSLSGRQEETQYF. CDR3 bases: TGTGCCAGCAGTCTAAGCGGGAGGCAGGAAGAGACCCAGTACTTC.

The chain combines TRBV20-1 with TRBJ2-4; 11 nucleotides match TRBD1. This CDR3 is 17 amino acids long. Trimming removed 5 bases from V and 1 base from J; junction bases left unmatched: 10. The germline gives CDR1 DFQATT, CDR2 SNEGSKA (reference sequence). The CDR3 spells CSAPGTGGLGAKNIQYF. CDR3 in DNA: TGCAGTGCTCCGGGGACAGGGGGACTTGGGGCCAAAAACATTCAGTACTTC.

This chain links TRBV5-1 with TRBJ2-7; the D gene is possibly TRBD2 (6 bases). The V and J ends lost 4 bases and 5 bases respectively, with 13 bases between them. The CDR3 sequence is 13 residues long. CDR1 is SGHRS and CDR2 is YFSETQ in the germline V gene. DNA of the CDR3: TGCGCCAGCAGCACCACCGGGACTCACGAGCAGTACTTC. Its protein is CASSTTGTHEQYF.

The gene calls are TRBV24-1 and TRBJ2-3; weak D call: TRBD2 (6 bases). CDR3 size: 16 residues. Germline V lookup: CDR1 KGHDR, CDR2 SFDVKD. Trimming left V 4 bases short and J 0 bases short, with 13 bases between. CDR3 residues: CATSDWDSTSTDTQYF. CDR3 in DNA: TGTGCCACCAGTGACTGGGACTCTACAAGCACAGATACGCAGTATTTT.

CDR3 sequence reads: CASGVGQGLSEQYF. The CDR3 DNA is TGTGCCAGCGGCGTCGGACAGGGTCTTAGCGAGCAGTACTTC. The rearrangement links TRBV7-9 to TRBJ2-7; the match to TRBD1 covers 8 bases. CDR3 length: 14 amino acids. J lost 6 bases, V lost 8 bases, and 12 bases had no gene match. Per the germline V gene, CDR1 is SEHNR and CDR2 is FQNEAQ (reference sequence).

This clonotype has a count of ten or more. This chain connects TRBV18 to TRBJ2-3; TRBD2 aligns across 7 bases. J gave up 4 bases and V 1 base, and 8 bases lay outside the gene matches. The germline V gene encodes CDR1 KGHSH and CDR2 LQKENI. The CDR3 runs to 16 residues. The CDR3 nucleotides read TGTGCCAGCTCACCACTCTCGGGAGGAACCGCAGATACGCAGTATTTT. Amino acids: CASSPLSGGTADTQYF.

The chain uses TRBV13 and TRBJ2-2; D is perhaps TRBD1 (7 bases). CDR1 PRHDT and CDR2 FYEKMQ come from the germline V gene (reference sequence). The CDR3 has 16 residues. The V and J ends lost 2 bases and 6 bases respectively, with 16 bases between them. The CDR3 coding sequence is TGTGCCAGCAGCTTATTCCCAGGGGGGATCTCCGGGGAGCTGTTTTTT. Protein: CASSLFPGGISGELFF.

The chain employs TRBV10-3 and TRBJ2-1; TRBD1 or TRBD2 may be the D gene (7 bases each). The length of the CDR3 is 14 residues. Germline V CDR1 and CDR2: ENHRY, SYGVKD. Trimming stripped 7 bases from V and 10 bases from J, with 20 bases between. The CDR3 loop is CAIKLDRAGDEQFF. Written as DNA, the CDR3 is TGTGCCATCAAGCTTGACAGGGCGGGAGACGAGCAGTTCTTC.

CDR3 protein: CSAQKLEETQYF. In DNA, the CDR3 is TGCAGTGCTCAGAAATTGGAAGAGACCCAGTACTTC. The gene calls are TRBV20-1 and TRBJ2-5, with unresolved D. The CDR3 is made up of 12 amino acids. CDR1 and CDR2 (germline): DFQATT, SNEGSKA (reference sequence). Trimming took off 5 bases at V and 3 bases at J, with 10 bases between the two ends.

The rearrangement uses TRBV29-1 and TRBJ2-1; 12 bases line up with TRBD2. The ends lost 6 bases at V and 12 bases at J; junction bases unmatched: 6. The germline CDR1 and CDR2 sequences are SQVTM and ANQGSEA. The CDR3 is 12 residues long. The CDR3 DNA is TGCAGCGTGGCCACTAGCGGGAGGTGGCAGTTCTTC. It yields the protein CSVATSGRWQFF.

The rearrangement joins TRBV7-8 to TRBJ2-7, with 9 bases fitting TRBD2. The J segment lost 6 bases and the V segment lost 0 bases, leaving 0 bases of the junction unmatched. The CDR3 covers 13 residues. Per the germline V gene, CDR1 is SGHVS and CDR2 is FQNEAQ. The CDR3 bases are TGTGCCAGCAGCTTAGCTAGCGGGAGCGAGCAGTACTTC. Translation gives CASSLASGSEQYF.

The chain couples TRBV27 to TRBJ2-1; D is unclear. Germline V lookup: CDR1 MNHEY, CDR2 SMNVEV (reference sequence). This CDR3 contains 14 residues. Between the trimmed V and J ends, which lost 2 bases and 12 bases, there was a span of 17 bases. CDR3 region: CASSLGPSRLLQFF. DNA of the CDR3: TGTGCCAGCAGTTTAGGGCCCAGCCGCCTGCTGCAGTTCTTC.

The chain recombines TRBV5-1 with TRBJ1-2; D is undetermined. CDR1 SGHRS and CDR2 YFSETQ come from the germline V gene. V lost 2 bases to trimming and J lost 3 bases, with 11 bases between them. The CDR3 length is 14 residues. The CDR3: CASSFFSQDYGYTF. CDR3 sequence (DNA): TGCGCCAGCAGCTTTTTTTCCCAGGACTATGGCTACACCTTC.

The chain has TRBV6-2 or TRBV6-3 and TRBJ2-7; D not resolved. Trimming took off 7 bases at V and 1 base at J, with 11 bases between the two ends. The CDR3 is 13 residues long. Germline V lookup: CDR1 MNHEY, CDR2 SVGEGT. CDR3 nucleotides: TGTGCCAGCAACGATTACCCGTCCTACGAGCAGTACTTC. Translated, it gives CASNDYPSYEQYF.

This clonotype was seen more than once but under ten times. The CDR3 DNA follows: TGTGCCAGCAGCTTACGAGGGGGTAGCGGAACCTACGAGCAGTACTTC. Translation gives CASSLRGGSGTYEQYF. V and J are TRBV7-2 and TRBJ2-7; D possibly matches TRBD1 or TRBD2 (6 bases each). Trimming removed 2 bases from V and 2 bases from J, with 16 bases in between. The CDR3 covers 16 residues. Looked up from germline, CDR1 is SGHTA and CDR2 is FQGNSA. Filled out from reference TRBV7-2 and TRBJ2-7, the complete variable domain reads GAGVSQSPSNKVTEKGKDVELRCDPISGHTALYWYRQSLGQGLEFLIYFQGNSAPDKSGLPSDRFSAERTGGSVSTLTIQRTQQEDSAVYLCASSLRGGSGTYEQYFGPGTRLTVT.

CDR3 amino acids: CASSLAGAGGIDEQFF. The DNA for the CDR3 is TGTGCCAGCAGCTTAGCGGGAGCGGGAGGGATCGATGAGCAGTTCTTC. V gene TRBV7-6 combines with J gene TRBJ2-1, with 10 bases matching TRBD2. In germline, CDR1 is SGHVS, CDR2 FNYEAQ. CDR3 length: 16 residues. Trimming cost V 0 bases and J 8 bases; bases outside gene matches: 7.

This chain uses TRBV7-2 with TRBJ1-1; D is possibly TRBD1 (5 bases). The CDR3 length is 13 residues. Trimming took 1 base from V and 11 from J, leaving 14 bases between them. CDR1 is SGHTA and CDR2 is FQGNSA in the germline V gene. The CDR3 sequence: CASSLGGSGGAFF. The CDR3 nucleotides read TGTGCCAGCAGCTTAGGGGGCAGCGGGGGTGCTTTCTTT.

This clonotype came up a few times. This rearrangement joins TRBV20-1 to TRBJ2-3; TRBD2 agrees at 8 bases. Germline trimming cut 3 bases from V and 2 bases from J; bases unmatched to any gene: 4. Germline lookup yields CDR1 DFQATT and CDR2 SNEGSKA (reference sequence). The CDR3 spans 14 residues. DNA for the CDR3: TGCAGTGCTAGCCATAGCGGGAACACAGATACGCAGTATTTT. Its translation: CSASHSGNTDTQYF.

This rearrangement joins TRBV12-3 or TRBV12-4 to TRBJ1-6; D gene unclear. V lost 2 bases and J 6 bases, leaving 11 bases between the germline ends. This CDR3 region has 15 residues. The CDR3 bases are TGTGCCAGCAGTTTATATGCGGGGAGTAATTCACCCCTCCACTTT. The encoded protein is CASSLYAGSNSPLHF.

This clonotype has just a few counts. V is TRBV20-1 and J is TRBJ2-7; D ambiguous. Trimming left V 3 bases short and J 4 bases short, with 13 bases between. This CDR3 has 13 residues. Per germline, CDR1 DFQATT and CDR2 SNEGSKA (reference sequence). This chain's CDR3 is CSASGQTDYEQYF. Here the CDR3 DNA reads TGCAGTGCTAGTGGGCAGACCGATTACGAGCAGTACTTC.

This clonotype qualifies as medium-sized. The gene calls are TRBV2 and TRBJ2-2; D is unresolved. The CDR3 runs 10 residues. The V gene lost 11 bases and the J gene lost 6 bases, with 7 bases spanning the gap. Germline CDR1 SNHLY, CDR2 FYNNEI. The CDR3 DNA is TGTGCCGTCGGATCCGGGGAGCTGTTTTTT. Translating gives CAVGSGELFF.

The chain is built from TRBV7-2 and TRBJ2-7; 8 positions match TRBD2. The V gene end was trimmed by 5 bases and the J gene end by 0 bases; junction bases not matched to a gene: 6. Germline loops: CDR1 SGHTA, CDR2 FQGNSA. The CDR3 is made up of 15 amino acids. The CDR3 protein is CASSLLSGASYEQYF. Written as DNA, the CDR3 is TGTGCCAGCAGCCTACTTAGCGGGGCCTCCTACGAGCAGTACTTC.

The table lists this clonotype with a few counts. The chain combines TRBV20-1 with TRBJ2-3, with 10 bases matching TRBD2. With 3 bases clipped from V and 4 bases from J, the junction kept 7 bases outside the gene matches. The CDR3 loop spans 15 amino acids. CDR1 and CDR2 (germline): DFQATT, SNEGSKA (reference sequence). The CDR3 region is CSASSRLAGADTQYF. The CDR3 nucleotides are TGCAGTGCTAGTAGTCGGCTAGCGGGAGCAGATACGCAGTATTTT.

A note on this clonotype: The final CDR3 position lacks the conserved phenylalanine or tryptophan, pointing to a likely read error. The genes are TRBV4-1 and TRBJ2-3; TRBD2 aligns across 12 bases. V was clipped by 2 bases and J by 3 bases; unmatched bases: 3. Germline-derived CDR1 and CDR2 are MGHRA and YSYEKL. The CDR3 has 16 amino acids. The CDR3 loop is CASSQTLAGGTDTQYI. The CDR3 DNA sequence: TGCGCCAGCAGCCAAACCCTAGCGGGAGGGACAGATACGCAGTATATT.

This chain connects TRBV20-1 to TRBJ1-5, with D unresolved. The CDR3 is 15 amino acids. V was clipped by 3 bases and J by 6 bases, with 18 bases between them. Germline CDR1 and CDR2: DFQATT and SNEGSKA (reference sequence). The CDR3 DNA reads TGCAGTGCTAGGGTCCCGGGATTAAAAACTCAGCCCCAGCATTTT. It specifies CSARVPGLKTQPQHF.